These T cell receptor beta chains were read from a single sample in a study of CD8 T cells in Susac syndrome. TCRdb redid the calling of the immunoSEQ multiplex PCR reads with MiXCR, one entry per CDR3 protein. Among 95,000 to 150,000 distinct CDR3 sequences listed, nearly 96% were seen once. Source material: CD4+ T cells from PBMCs. The receptor set was obtained from a human donor with Susac syndrome. Both conserved end residues are part of each CDR3. A D gene is named only where the DNA matches it firmly. Some rows have no size entry. The others give once, few or many, or a class for an expanded clone.

J | size | D | V | DNA | CDR3
TRBJ2-1 | - | TRBD1 | TRBV5-1 | TGCGCCAGCAGCTTGGGACAGGGGACGGTACACAATGAGCAGTTCTTC | CASSLGQGTVHNEQFF
TRBJ1-1 | - | - | TRBV6-2/TRBV6-3 | TGTGCCAGCAGGGACGGGAACACTGAAGCTTTCTTT | CASRDGNTEAFF
TRBJ1-1 | - | - | TRBV20-1 | TGCAGTGCTATGGGACCGCTGAACACTGAAGCTTTCTTT | CSAMGPLNTEAFF
TRBJ1-2 | - | - | TRBV3-1 | TGTGCCAGCAGCCCTCGCCCCGGCGGCTATGGCTACACCTTC | CASSPRPGGYGYTF
TRBJ2-7 | - | TRBD2 | TRBV20-1 | TGCAGTGCTAGAGTAGCGGGGAAGTACGAGCAGTACTTC | CSARVAGKYEQYF
TRBJ2-7 | - | - | TRBV7-2 | TGTGCCAGCAGCCTCCAGCTTATCGGGACCTACGAGCAGTACTTC | CASSLQLIGTYEQYF
TRBJ2-1 | - | - | TRBV27 | TGTGCCAGCAGGGGGACCAGAAGCTCCTACAATGAGCAGTTCTTC | CASRGTRSSYNEQFF
TRBJ2-4 | - | - | TRBV24-1 | TGTGCCACCTCGTCCACTCAAAACATTCAGTACTTC | CATSSTQNIQYF
TRBJ2-4 | - | - | TRBV28 | TGTGCCAGCGCCCCGGAGCGAAGGGACATTCAGTACTTC | CASAPERRDIQYF
TRBJ1-5 | - | - | TRBV7-8 | TGTGCCAGCAGCTTAGATTCTGCTCAGCCCCAGCATTTT | CASSLDSAQPQHF
TRBJ1-4 | - | - | TRBV6-6 | TGTGCCAGCAGTTCTCCCGAGGGGGGGCTTTCTTTTTTT | CASSSPEGGLSFF
TRBJ2-2 | once | - | TRBV20-1 | TGCAGTGCTAGGGCGGGGCGAGGCACCGGGGAGCTGTTTTTT | CSARAGRGTGELFF
TRBJ2-7 | - | - | TRBV3-1 | TGTGCCAGCAGCCAAATGAGAGAGCAGTACTTC | CASSQMREQYF
TRBJ2-7 | - | TRBD2 | TRBV19 | TGTGCCAGTAGTATCCGGTCAGCGGGAGGCCACGAGCAGTACTTC | CASSIRSAGGHEQYF
TRBJ2-1 | once | TRBD2 | TRBV24-1 | TGTGCCACCAGCCGGGGTGAGACTAGCGCCCAAAATGAGCAGTTCTTC | CATSRGETSAQNEQFF
TRBJ1-3 | - | - | TRBV3-1 | TGTGCCAGCAGCCAAGTCTCCGGAAACACCATATATTTT | CASSQVSGNTIYF
TRBJ2-1 | few | - | TRBV12-3/TRBV12-4 | TGTGCCAGCAGTTTAGCGGGAGGTCCTCACAATGAGCAGTTCTTC | CASSLAGGPHNEQFF
TRBJ1-3 | - | TRBD1 | TRBV29-1 | TGCAGCGCCTCGGGACAGGGTCGAAACACCATATATTTT | CSASGQGRNTIYF
TRBJ2-5 | - | TRBD2 | TRBV9 | TGTGCCAGCAGCGTACTAGCGGGAGGGCCAGGGGAGACCCAGTACTTC | CASSVLAGGPGETQYF
TRBJ1-2 | - | TRBD1 | TRBV18 | TGTGCCAGCTCACAGGACAGGGACCTTGGCTACACCTTC | CASSQDRDLGYTF
TRBJ2-7 | - | - | TRBV7-2 | TGTGCCAGCAGCGCCAAGGCTCTGGGCTACGAGCAGTACTTC | CASSAKALGYEQYF
TRBJ1-2 | - | - | TRBV7-9 | TGTGCCAGCAGCGGTCCGGTGGTGGATGGCTACACCTTC | CASSGPVVDGYTF
TRBJ2-5 | - | TRBD2 | TRBV2 | TGTGCCAGCGTACTAGCGGGACTTATGTGGTGGGAGACCCAGTACTTC | CASVLAGLMWWETQYF
TRBJ2-5 | once | - | TRBV5-6 | TGTGCCAGCAGCTTGACCGGGACCACCACCCAAGAGACCCAGTACTTC | CASSLTGTTTQETQYF
TRBJ2-3 | - | - | TRBV30 | TGTGCCTGGAGTGTGAGAGATACGCAGTATTTT | CAWSVRDTQYF
TRBJ2-2 | - | - | TRBV5-1 | TGCGCCAGCAGCCTAGACAGACCTGCCGGGGAGCTGTTTTTT | CASSLDRPAGELFF
TRBJ2-2 | - | - | TRBV7-2 | TGTGCCAGCAGCTTAGACACGTCTGCAAGGGAGCTGTTTTTT | CASSLDTSARELFF
TRBJ2-7 | - | - | TRBV12-3/TRBV12-4 | TGTGCCAGCAGTCGTCTGGGTAGGTCCTACGAGCAGTACTTC | CASSRLGRSYEQYF
TRBJ2-3 | - | - | TRBV20-1 | TGCAGTGCTAGGACTGGCACAGATACGCAGTATTTT | CSARTGTDTQYF
TRBJ1-1 | - | TRBD1 | TRBV3-1 | TGTGCCAGCAGTCCTCGGGACAGGGGGCACACTGAAGCTTTCTTT | CASSPRDRGHTEAFF
TRBJ1-2 | few | - | TRBV25-1 | TGTGCCAGCAGTGCAGGGACAAACTATGGCTACACCTTC | CASSAGTNYGYTF
TRBJ1-1 | - | - | TRBV29-1 | TGCAGCGTAGGCAGGCCACTGAACACTGAAGCTTTCTTT | CSVGRPLNTEAFF
TRBJ1-2 | - | TRBD1 | TRBV29-1 | TGCAGCGTTGAAGGCGACAGGGGTAATAACTATGGCTACACCTTC | CSVEGDRGNNYGYTF
TRBJ2-2 | - | - | TRBV10-3 | TGTGCCATCAGTGATATGCTTTCCGGGGAGCTGTTTTTT | CAISDMLSGELFF
TRBJ1-2 | - | - | TRBV5-6 | TGTGCCAGCAGCTTCCAGGGGAGGAACTATGGCTACACCTTC | CASSFQGRNYGYTF
TRBJ2-4 | - | - | TRBV28 | TGTGCCAGCAGTTCTGTTCCGACAGGAAACATTCAGTACTTC | CASSSVPTGNIQYF